This T cell receptor beta chain was sequenced for a study of T cells in Graves' hyperthyroidism and ophthalmopathy. Reasons for excluding patients were uncontrolled infection, other autoimmune disease, pregnancy or lactation. With respect to this clonotype: Just one base apart from a much larger clone, this may be a read error.

In germline, CDR1 is SGHAT, CDR2 FQDESV (reference sequence). This CDR3 spans 15 amino acids. TCR beta CDR3 sequences were amplified from RNA transcripts. The HTBI set primed first-round TCR CDR3 RT-PCR. Each CDR3 protein gets one entry after TCRdb re-called the multiplex PCR reads with MiXCR. The sample includes 200,000 to 250,000 distinct CDR3 sequences, approximately 25% of them seen just once. The genes are TRBV11-1 and TRBJ2-3; D is tentatively TRBD1 or TRBD2 (5 bases each). The origin of this receptor is a woman aged 40 to 50 with Graves' ophthalmopathy. The specimen sequenced was blood. CDR3 protein: CASSLRTLSTGTQYF. Here the CDR3 DNA reads TGTGCCAGCAGCTTACGGACTCTTAGCACAGGTACGCAGTATTTT.